This T cell receptor (beta chain) came from a study of post-analysis software for immune sequencing data. Overall study context: Several disease courses (relapsing-remitting, secondary progressive and progressive-relapsing) of multiple sclerosis were included. General study points: The study found significantly lower normalized Chao1 diversity in multiple sclerosis patients than in controls. With TRBV5-6, TRBV5-1 and TRBV20-1 included, about five TRBV segments were more frequent in patients than in controls.

A word on this clonotype: Its antigen is not identified.

The germline V and J ends were trimmed by 4 bases and 5 bases, with 14 bases remaining between them. Germline V gives CDR1 SEHNR, CDR2 FQNEAQ (reference sequence). This CDR3 spans 15 amino acids. cDNA libraries for TCR beta contained unique molecular identifiers. T cells, roughly 0.9 to 11 million of them, yielded 500,000 to 600,000 cDNA molecules. TCRdb re-analysed the PCR reads in MiXCR, keeping a single row per CDR3 protein. The table includes 750,000 to 950,000 distinct CDR3 sequences, around 45% detected once. The sequenced material came from blood. The genes are TRBV7-9 and TRBJ1-4; a possible D gene is TRBD1 (5 bases). The source is a girl under 18 with multiple sclerosis. CDR3 loop: CASSSVRGTNEKLFF. The CDR3 DNA is TGTGCCAGCAGCTCAGTTCGGGGCACAAATGAAAAACTGTTTTTT.